This is a list of T cell receptor beta chains from one sample in a study of blood T cell repertoires in COVID-19. The repertoire was sequenced with immunoSEQ multiplex PCR; TCRdb's copy has only in-frame clones and lacks some. The table shows under 95,000 clones, with almost 85% occurring only once. Source material: peripheral blood. Receptor source: a man aged 50 or older with COVID-19, enrolled during active disease. CDR3s include the opening cysteine and the closing phenylalanine or tryptophan. The D gene is left open where the match is weak. For some rows the clone size is stated as once, few or many, or as a class when expanded; others skip it.

V gene: TRBV28
clone size: .
J gene: TRBJ1-4
D gene: .
CDR3 DNA: TGTGCCAGCAGCCGTCTTCAGGGGACCTCTTATAATGAAAAACTGTTTTTT
CDR3 protein: CASSRLQGTSYNEKLFF

V gene: TRBV4-3
clone size: .
J gene: TRBJ2-1
D gene: .
CDR3 DNA: TGCGCCAGCAGCCAAGATTACAGCACGAATGAGCAGTTCTTC
CDR3 protein: CASSQDYSTNEQFF

V gene: TRBV4-1
clone size: .
J gene: TRBJ1-4
D gene: .
CDR3 DNA: TGCGCCAGCAGCAAAGACCCCAACCAGGCAGGGAAATTTGGGAAACTGTTTTTT
CDR3 protein: CASSKDPNQAGKFGKLFF

V gene: TRBV5-1
clone size: .
J gene: TRBJ2-3
D gene: .
CDR3 DNA: TGCGCCAGCAGCCCGGGTGTTAGCACAGATACGCAGTATTTT
CDR3 protein: CASSPGVSTDTQYF

V gene: TRBV9
clone size: .
J gene: TRBJ2-1
D gene: .
CDR3 DNA: TGTGCCAGCAGCGGGGGGCCAACCCTAAGCTCCTACAATGAGCAGTTCTTC
CDR3 protein: CASSGGPTLSSYNEQFF

V gene: TRBV19
clone size: .
J gene: TRBJ2-7
D gene: .
CDR3 DNA: TGTGCCAGTAGTATTAGCGGGACAGGGCGTCGGCCAACCTACGAGCAGTACTTC
CDR3 protein: CASSISGTGRRPTYEQYF

V gene: TRBV4-1
clone size: .
J gene: TRBJ1-1
D gene: .
CDR3 DNA: TGCGCCAGCAGCCAAGAGGATTCACTGGGGCCCGAGAACACTGAAGCTTTCTTT
CDR3 protein: CASSQEDSLGPENTEAFF

V gene: TRBV19
clone size: .
J gene: TRBJ2-5
D gene: .
CDR3 DNA: TGTGCCAGTAGTATTGACCAGGGTTACGGCGAGACCCAGTACTTC
CDR3 protein: CASSIDQGYGETQYF

V gene: TRBV18
clone size: .
J gene: TRBJ1-5
D gene: TRBD1
CDR3 DNA: TGTGCCAGCTCACCTGGGACAGGGGGCTTGGGTGTTCAGCCCCAGCATTTT
CDR3 protein: CASSPGTGGLGVQPQHF

V gene: TRBV14
clone size: .
J gene: TRBJ1-1
D gene: .
CDR3 DNA: TGTGCCAGCAGCCAGGGGAGAACTGAAGCTTTCTTT
CDR3 protein: CASSQGRTEAFF

V gene: TRBV19
clone size: once
J gene: TRBJ1-6
D gene: .
CDR3 DNA: TGTGCCAGTAGTAGCTCGGGGGGTTCACCCCTCCACTTT
CDR3 protein: CASSSSGGSPLHF

V gene: TRBV6-5
clone size: few
J gene: TRBJ2-2
D gene: TRBD1
CDR3 DNA: TGTGCCAGCACCCAGACAGGGCCGAACACCGGGGAGCTGTTTTTT
CDR3 protein: CASTQTGPNTGELFF

V gene: TRBV28
clone size: few
J gene: TRBJ2-7
D gene: TRBD1
CDR3 DNA: TGTGCCAGCAGCGACAGGGCCCTCTCCTACGAGCAGTACTTC
CDR3 protein: CASSDRALSYEQYF

V gene: TRBV30
clone size: once
J gene: TRBJ1-1
D gene: TRBD1
CDR3 DNA: TGTGCCTGGAGTAGACAGGGGAGAGCTGAAGCTTTCTTT
CDR3 protein: CAWSRQGRAEAFF

V gene: TRBV7-7
clone size: once
J gene: TRBJ2-2
D gene: TRBD1
CDR3 DNA: TGTGCTAGCAGCCCACTACCGGGACAGGGGAGAGTGGCCGGGGAGCTGTTTTTT
CDR3 protein: CASSPLPGQGRVAGELFF

V gene: TRBV7-9
clone size: few
J gene: TRBJ1-6
D gene: TRBD1
CDR3 DNA: TGTGCCAGCAGCCGCGACAGGGATAATTCACCCCTCCACTTT
CDR3 protein: CASSRDRDNSPLHF

V gene: TRBV2
clone size: .
J gene: TRBJ1-3
D gene: TRBD1
CDR3 DNA: TGTGCCAGCAGGGGACGACAGGGGACTGGAAACACCATATATTTT
CDR3 protein: CASRGRQGTGNTIYF

V gene: TRBV9
clone size: .
J gene: TRBJ2-7
D gene: TRBD1
CDR3 DNA: TGTGCCAGCAGCGTTAGTGGGACAGGGCACGACGAGCAGTACTTC
CDR3 protein: CASSVSGTGHDEQYF

V gene: TRBV7-2
clone size: .
J gene: TRBJ1-1
D gene: TRBD1
CDR3 DNA: TGTGCCAGCAGCTTAGTAGGGACAGGGAGGAACACTGAAGCTTTCTTT
CDR3 protein: CASSLVGTGRNTEAFF

V gene: TRBV5-4
clone size: .
J gene: TRBJ2-2
D gene: .
CDR3 DNA: TGTGCCAGCAGATCCGGGGGGCCCGGGGAGCTGTTTTTT
CDR3 protein: CASRSGGPGELFF

V gene: TRBV29-1
clone size: .
J gene: TRBJ2-3
D gene: .
CDR3 DNA: TGCAGCGTTGAAGTCGGCACAGATACGCAGTATTTT
CDR3 protein: CSVEVGTDTQYF

V gene: TRBV6-1
clone size: .
J gene: TRBJ1-1
D gene: .
CDR3 DNA: TGTGCCAGCAGTGAAAATCAAAACAGGAACACTGAAGCTTTCTTT
CDR3 protein: CASSENQNRNTEAFF

V gene: TRBV5-1
clone size: .
J gene: TRBJ1-5
D gene: .
CDR3 DNA: TGCGCCAGCAGCGCAATCGTCGGTCAGCCCCAGCATTTT
CDR3 protein: CASSAIVGQPQHF